The clone carrying this T cell receptor beta chain was seen a handful of times. Its specificity is not known. The authors built bulk TCR libraries by previously described methods with listed TCR primers. TCRdb passed the PCR reads through MiXCR, listing each CDR3 protein once. Among about 320,000 distinct CDR3 sequences, 24% were seen once, and the ten largest hold about 0.73%. The sample originates from a study of molecular identifiers for immune sequencing clone quantification. Study results and limitations: Clone sizes could be underestimated for highly expanded clones when identical TCR molecules share a barcode.

From germline, CDR1 is MGHRA and CDR2 YSYEKL. There are 15 residues in the CDR3. The J segment lost 4 bases and the V segment lost 6 bases, leaving 11 bases of the junction unmatched. The CD8+CD4-CCR7+CD45RA+ phenotype defined the sorted naive CD8 T cells. The rearrangement links TRBV4-1 to TRBJ1-1; 7 bases align to TRBD1. This clonotype was obtained from a human donor in good health. Some libraries in this study had Jurkat cell RNA spiked in. Sequenced material: naive CD8+ T cells from blood, with Jurkat cell RNA spiked in. The subset is: FACS-sorted CD8+CD4-CCR7+CD45RA+ naive T cells. The CDR3 region is CASRNSGGYGTEAFF. CDR3 nucleotides: TGCGCCAGCAGAAATTCAGGGGGGTACGGCACTGAAGCTTTCTTT.